Each of the 18 T cell receptor beta chains below was sequenced from the same sample in a study of blood T cell repertoires in COVID-19. Clones were read by immunoSEQ multiplex PCR, and TCRdb kept only the in-frame ones, dropping some. This table has around 270,000 clones, around 84% appearing once. Sequencing was carried out using peripheral blood. These receptors were collected from a man aged 55 to 70 with acute or convalescent COVID-19.

This clone was found a few times. The V and J genes are TRBV19 and TRBJ2-1; possible D gene TRBD2, 5 bases. The germline V and J ends were trimmed by 3 bases and 11 bases, with 8 bases remaining between them. Germline V gene data show CDR1 as LNHDA and CDR2 as SQIVND (reference sequence). The CDR3 extends over 11 amino acids. CDR3 bases: TGTGCCAGTAGTATTGGACTTCAGCAGTTCTTC. Its translation: CASSIGLQQFF.

In its sample, this clone was seen a few times. CDR3 loop: CASSRQNNSPLHF. The CDR3 nucleotides are TGTGCCAGCAGCCGACAGAACAATTCACCCCTCCACTTT. The chain is built from TRBV3-1 (or the pseudogene TRBV3-2) and TRBJ1-6; D is possibly TRBD1 (5 bases). The CDR3 length is 13 residues. Trimming removed 4 bases from V and 7 bases from J, with 8 bases in between. CDR1 is LGHDT and CDR2 is YNNKEL in the germline V gene (reference sequence).

The rearrangement uses TRBV10-3 and TRBJ1-2, with 8 nucleotides matching TRBD1. This CDR3 is built from 16 residues. V shed 10 bases, J shed 3 bases, and the junction held 16 bases outside the gene matches. Germline assignment: CDR1 ENHRY and CDR2 SYGVKD. In nucleotides, the CDR3 is TGTGCCACTAAGCGAACCCCAGGGGGCGGTGACTATGGCTACACCTTC. It encodes CATKRTPGGGDYGYTF.

The chain recombines TRBV19 with TRBJ1-2; 9 bases agree with TRBD1. The germline V gene has CDR1 LNHDA and CDR2 SQIVND (reference sequence). This CDR3 contains 16 residues. The V segment lost 6 bases and the J segment 9 bases; nucleotides outside the gene matches: 17. The CDR3 nucleotides read TGTGCCAGTAGGACCGACACCGGGACAGGGAACACTCGCTACACCTTC. Translated: CASRTDTGTGNTRYTF. The entire variable domain, with the rest obtained from reference TRBV19 and TRBJ1-2, is as follows: DGGITQSPKYLFRKEGQNVTLSCEQNLNHDAMYWYRQDPGQGLRLIYYSQIVNDFQKGDIAEGYSVSREKKESFPLTVTSAQKNPTAFYLCASRTDTGTGNTRYTFGSGTRLTVV.

The chain employs TRBV19 and TRBJ1-4, with TRBD1 as a possible D gene (5 bases). The CDR3 sequence is 14 residues long. Germline CDR1 is LNHDA and CDR2 is SQIVND (reference sequence). Trimming shortened V by 5 bases and J by 8 bases, and 15 bases separated the two germline ends. As DNA, the CDR3 is TGTGCCAGTAGTTTTCGTCAGGGAGGAGAAAAACTGTTTTTT. Encoded protein: CASSFRQGGEKLFF. The full variable domain, in which reference TRBV19 and TRBJ1-4 provide the parts outside the CDR3, is DGGITQSPKYLFRKEGQNVTLSCEQNLNHDAMYWYRQDPGQGLRLIYYSQIVNDFQKGDIAEGYSVSREKKESFPLTVTSAQKNPTAFYLCASSFRQGGEKLFFGSGTQLSVL.

This chain uses TRBV18 with TRBJ2-7; no reliable D call. V lost 2 bases and J 7 bases, leaving 18 bases between the germline ends. The V gene's germline CDR1 is KGHSH and CDR2 LQKENI. This CDR3 has 15 amino acids. The CDR3 bases are TGTGCCAGCTCACCAAAAGGAGATCTACGTCGGGAGCAGTACTTC. As protein: CASSPKGDLRREQYF.

The rearrangement links TRBV7-9 to TRBJ1-3; D uncertain. From germline, CDR1 is SEHNR and CDR2 FQNEAQ (reference sequence). Trimming stripped 5 bases from V and 4 bases from J, with 12 bases between. The length of the CDR3 is 14 residues. The chain's CDR3 is CASSTDYRGNTIYF. The CDR3 DNA is TGTGCCAGCAGCACCGACTACAGAGGAAACACCATATATTTT.

This clone appeared once. The chain carries TRBV27 and TRBJ2-6, with D possibly matching TRBD1 (6 bases). The V gene lost 3 bases and the J gene lost 2 bases, with 11 bases spanning the gap. CDR1 is MNHEY, CDR2 SMNVEV, per germline (reference sequence). CDR3 length: 16 residues. CDR3 sequence (DNA): TGTGCCAGCAGTTTCCTCCACAGGGCTGGGGCCAACGTCCTGACTTTC. As protein: CASSFLHRAGANVLTF.

This rearrangement joins TRBV7-6 to TRBJ2-5; a weak D match, TRBD1 (6 bases). The ends were cut back, 7 bases at V and 2 bases at J, with 11 bases in the middle. This CDR3 region has 13 residues. CDR1 and CDR2 (germline): SGHVS, FNYEAQ. CDR3 DNA sequence: TGTGCCAGCAACCAGGGGCTACAAGAGACCCAGTACTTC. As protein: CASNQGLQETQYF.

The chain couples TRBV2 to TRBJ2-4; 7 bases agree with TRBD2. Germline V CDR1 and CDR2: SNHLY, FYNNEI. Germline trimming cut 9 bases from V and 5 bases from J; bases unmatched to any gene: 4. The CDR3 contains 12 residues. The CDR3 bases are TGTGCCAGTGGTGGGGGGGAAAACATTCAGTACTTC. Protein sequence: CASGGGENIQYF.

There are many counts of this clone. The chain couples TRBV9 to TRBJ2-2, with 16 bases that match TRBD2. From germline, CDR1 is SGDLS and CDR2 YYNGEE. The J segment lost 5 bases and the V segment lost 7 bases, leaving 5 bases of the junction unmatched. CDR3 size: 16 residues. The CDR3 reads CASSRGLAGGTGELFF. The CDR3 region has the DNA TGTGCCAGCTCCAGGGGACTAGCGGGGGGGACCGGGGAGCTGTTTTTT.

The V call is TRBV12-5, the J call TRBJ1-1; D gene uncertain. The CDR3 extends over 16 amino acids. Germline V CDR1 and CDR2: LGHNT, FRNRAP. Trimming took off 0 bases at V and 0 bases at J, with 11 bases between the two ends. The CDR3 bases are TGTGCTAGTGGTTTGGTAGGAGTGAGTATGAACACTGAAGCTTTCTTT. It codes for CASGLVGVSMNTEAFF.

The chain has TRBV19 and TRBJ1-3; D ambiguous. With 6 bases removed from V and 0 bases from J, the gap between germline ends came to 6 bases. The V gene's germline CDR1 is LNHDA and CDR2 SQIVND (reference sequence). The CDR3 covers 13 residues. In DNA, the CDR3 is TGTGCCAGTAGGGTCAGCTCTGGAAACACCATATATTTT. It specifies CASRVSSGNTIYF.

This clone is a singleton in its sample. This chain uses TRBV6-2 or TRBV6-3 with TRBJ2-1; TRBD2 agrees at 9 bases. The V gene end was trimmed by 6 bases and the J gene end by 2 bases; junction bases not matched to a gene: 8. This CDR3 is built from 16 residues. Germline CDR1 is MNHEY and CDR2 is SVGEGT. CDR3 sequence (DNA): TGTGCCAGCAGCCTTAGCGGGAGAGGGGCCTACAATGAGCAGTTCTTC. Its translation is CASSLSGRGAYNEQFF.

This clone appeared a single time. This chain links TRBV6-4 with TRBJ1-5; perhaps TRBD1 as D (6 bases). CDR3 size: 13 residues. Trimming shortened V by 3 bases and J by 6 bases, and 9 bases separated the two germline ends. Germline CDR1 reads MRHNA; CDR2 reads SNTAGT. The CDR3 nucleotides are TGTGCCAGCAGTGAACAGGGCGGTCAGCCCCAGCATTTT. Amino acids: CASSEQGGQPQHF.

A single count supports this clone. The chain has TRBV30 and TRBJ1-2; D not resolved. Germline V gene lookup returns CDR1 GTSNPN and CDR2 SVGIG (reference sequence). The length of the CDR3 is 15 residues. V shed 0 bases and J shed 0 bases, with 11 bases lying between them. For the CDR3, the DNA is TGTGCCTGGAGTGTAGTCATGGGAGCTAACTATGGCTACACCTTC. Translating gives CAWSVVMGANYGYTF.

J is TRBJ1-1 and V is TRBV29-1, with TRBD1 matching over 11 bases. V dropped 4 bases and J dropped 0; count of bases not matched to a gene: 4. This CDR3 is built from 15 residues. The germline V gene has CDR1 SQVTM and CDR2 ANQGSEA. The CDR3, as DNA: TGCAGCGTTGCGGGGACAGGGGGTCTGAACACTGAAGCTTTCTTT. Protein: CSVAGTGGLNTEAFF. The complete variable domain, with remaining parts taken from reference TRBV29-1 and TRBJ1-1, reads SAVISQKPSRDICQRGTSLTIQCQVDSQVTMMFWYRQQPGQSLTLIATANQGSEATYESGFVIDKFPISRPNLTFSTLTVSNMSPEDSSIYLCSVAGTGGLNTEAFFGQGTRLTVV.

This clone was observed once. This rearrangement joins TRBV6-5 to TRBJ1-1, with D hard to call. Looked up from germline, CDR1 is MNHEY and CDR2 is SVGAGI. The CDR3 is 14 amino acids. Trimming shortened V by 10 bases and J by 0 bases, and 15 bases separated the two germline ends. The CDR3 loop reads CATSDPGMNTEAFF. Written as DNA, the CDR3 is TGTGCCACCTCCGATCCGGGGATGAACACTGAAGCTTTCTTT.